Below are 27 T cell receptor beta chains sequenced from a single sample in a study of beta chain features in type 1 diabetes. Expressed TCRB transcripts were sequenced, since all the RNA that had been isolated was reverse transcribed. The repertoire was sequenced with immunoSEQ multiplex PCR; TCRdb's copy has only in-frame clones and lacks some. The repertoire holds 160,000 or so clones, with 11% as singletons. Sequenced material: central memory CD4+ T cells from blood. All receptors derive from a man between 18 and 35 years old in good health.

As regards this clone: Other DNA sequences in the sample encode the same CDR3. The CDR3 bases are TGTGCCAGCAGCGTAGAAAGTGATACGCAGTATTTT. It specifies CASSVESDTQYF. The V call is TRBV9, the J call TRBJ2-3, with no clear D. The CDR3 runs to 12 residues. Germline values: CDR1 SGDLS, CDR2 YYNGEE. Trimming shortened V by 0 bases and J by 6 bases, and 5 bases separated the two germline ends. Together with reference TRBV9 and TRBJ2-3, the CDR3 gives the full variable domain: DSGVTQTPKHLITATGQRVTLRCSPRSGDLSVYWYQQSLDQGLQFLIQYYNGEERAKGNILERFSAQQFPDLHSELNLSSLELGDSALYFCASSVESDTQYFGPGTRLTVL.

CDR3 region: CASSYSGGNTEAFF. For the CDR3, the DNA is TGTGCCAGCAGCTACTCCGGAGGGAACACTGAAGCTTTCTTT. This chain joins TRBV4-2 and TRBJ1-1, with D hard to call. There are 14 residues in the CDR3. Looked up from germline, CDR1 is LGHNA and CDR2 is YNFKEQ. The V end was cut by 5 bases, the J end by 1 base, with 11 bases between.

CDR3 bases: TGTGCCAGCAGCTTGGTGGAGACAAGCAACATTCAGTACTTC. It specifies CASSLVETSNIQYF. The chain employs TRBV5-6 and TRBJ2-4; D is undetermined. Trimming removed 0 bases at V and 7 bases at J, with 11 bases between. CDR1 and CDR2 (germline): SGHDT, YYEEEE. The CDR3 spans 14 residues.

This clone has just a few counts. The chain carries TRBV4-2 and TRBJ2-1; maybe TRBD2 (5 bases). V was cut by 1 base and J by 10 bases, with 11 bases left in between. There are 13 residues in the CDR3. Germline CDR1 and CDR2: LGHNA and YNFKEQ. Here the CDR3 DNA reads TGTGCCAGCAGCCAAGCCCTGCGGGTCGAGCAGTTCTTC. Residues: CASSQALRVEQFF.

Comments on this clone: An end of the junction differs from the germline gene, which may be a read error. The chain links TRBV27 to TRBJ2-1; D is uncertain. This CDR3 has 12 amino acids. Germline V gene lookup returns CDR1 MNHEY and CDR2 SMNVEV (reference sequence). The CDR3 DNA reads as TGTGCCAGCAGGCCCCAAGAAGGACCTCCCCTCTTC. As protein: CASRPQEGPPLF.

The rearrangement uses TRBV5-1 and TRBJ1-1; D not certain. This CDR3 region has 15 residues. Germline loops: CDR1 SGHRS, CDR2 YFSETQ. V gave up 4 bases and J gave up 1 base, with 14 bases separating them. The CDR3 region is CASSPDGYPNTEAFF. The CDR3 bases are TGCGCCAGCAGCCCGGACGGATACCCGAACACTGAAGCTTTCTTT.

This clone has only a few counts. The chain carries TRBV19 and TRBJ1-2; 9 bases are a match to TRBD1. The CDR3 runs 15 residues. Unmatched junction bases numbered 3, after V lost 2 bases and J lost 2 bases. The V gene's germline CDR1 is LNHDA and CDR2 SQIVND (reference sequence). The CDR3 nucleotides read TGTGCCAGTAGTATACCCGGGACAGGGAACTATGGCTACACCTTC. Protein product: CASSIPGTGNYGYTF.

V usage is TRBV11-2 and J usage is TRBJ2-5, with no clear D. This CDR3 is 11 amino acids long. Per germline, CDR1 SGHAT and CDR2 FQNNGV. V lost 6 bases and J lost 5, with 7 bases in between. The CDR3 reads CASSLHETQYF. As DNA, the CDR3 is TGTGCCAGCAGTCTGCATGAGACCCAGTACTTC.

This clone was recorded a few times. The sample carries other DNA sequences with the same CDR3. J is TRBJ1-1 and V is TRBV7-9; TRBD1 is a possible D gene (6 bases). From germline, CDR1 is SEHNR and CDR2 FQNEAQ (reference sequence). V gave up 5 bases and J gave up 4 bases, with 11 bases separating them. This CDR3 has 13 residues. The CDR3 reads CASSPDSFTEAFF. In nucleotides, the CDR3 is TGTGCCAGCAGCCCGGACAGTTTCACTGAAGCTTTCTTT.

The chain recombines TRBV4-1 with TRBJ2-7; D gene ambiguous. Germline CDR1 MGHRA, CDR2 YSYEKL. The V gene lost 1 base and the J gene lost 0 bases, with 7 bases spanning the gap. This CDR3 comprises 14 residues. CDR3 nucleotides: TGCGCCAGCAGCCAAGCCTTCCACTCCTACGAGCAGTACTTC. Translating gives CASSQAFHSYEQYF.

The chain employs TRBV19 and TRBJ1-1; perhaps TRBD1 as D (6 bases). This CDR3 is built from 15 residues. V lost 3 bases, J lost 5 bases, and 16 bases lay in between. Germline-derived CDR1 and CDR2 are LNHDA and SQIVND (reference sequence). The CDR3 region has the DNA TGTGCCAGTAGTATTCTGCAGGGGCTTGGAACTGAAGCTTTCTTT. Its translation is CASSILQGLGTEAFF. The full variable domain, in which reference TRBV19 and TRBJ1-1 provide the parts outside the CDR3, is DGGITQSPKYLFRKEGQNVTLSCEQNLNHDAMYWYRQDPGQGLRLIYYSQIVNDFQKGDIAEGYSVSREKKESFPLTVTSAQKNPTAFYLCASSILQGLGTEAFFGQGTRLTVV.

This rearrangement joins TRBV9 to TRBJ2-5, with D possibly being TRBD2 (5 bases). Trimming took off 2 bases at V and 5 bases at J, with 10 bases between the two ends. The CDR3 loop spans 13 amino acids. Germline CDR1 SGDLS, CDR2 YYNGEE. The CDR3 DNA reads as TGTGCCAGCAGCGTGGACTTATATGAGACCCAGTACTTC. It yields the protein CASSVDLYETQYF.

The chain combines TRBV29-1 with TRBJ2-5; 8 nucleotides agree with TRBD2. V lost 1 base, J lost 2 bases, and 3 bases stayed unmatched. There are 14 residues in the CDR3. Germline loops: CDR1 SQVTM, CDR2 ANQGSEA. This chain's CDR3 is CSVEAGGIQETQYF. As DNA, the CDR3 is TGCAGCGTTGAAGCGGGAGGGATACAAGAGACCCAGTACTTC. Filled out from reference TRBV29-1 and TRBJ2-5, the complete variable domain reads SAVISQKPSRDICQRGTSLTIQCQVDSQVTMMFWYRQQPGQSLTLIATANQGSEATYESGFVIDKFPISRPNLTFSTLTVSNMSPEDSSIYLCSVEAGGIQETQYFGPGTRLLVL.

The chain links TRBV5-6 to TRBJ2-5; tentatively, D is TRBD1 or TRBD2 (5 bases each). This CDR3 is built from 13 residues. V dropped 5 bases and J dropped 4 bases, with 12 bases sitting between them. Per germline, CDR1 SGHDT and CDR2 YYEEEE. Here the CDR3 reads CASSPGTLETQYF. CDR3 nucleotides: TGTGCCAGCAGTCCCGGGACCCTAGAGACCCAGTACTTC.

This chain joins TRBV9 and TRBJ2-6; possibly TRBD1 for D (5 bases). Looked up from germline, CDR1 is SGDLS and CDR2 is YYNGEE. V gave up 2 bases and J gave up 4 bases, with 13 bases separating them. The CDR3 spans 16 residues. Here the CDR3 reads CASSVQGKGGANVLTF. The CDR3 bases are TGTGCCAGCAGCGTTCAGGGTAAGGGAGGGGCCAACGTCCTGACTTTC.

This clone was found a few times. This chain connects TRBV4-1 to TRBJ2-3, with D perhaps TRBD2 (5 bases). Per germline, CDR1 MGHRA and CDR2 YSYEKL. Trimming cost V 4 bases and J 2 bases, with 10 bases left between them. CDR3 length: 14 amino acids. The CDR3 region is CASSPAVSTDTQYF. The CDR3 DNA reads as TGCGCCAGCAGCCCAGCGGTTTCCACAGATACGCAGTATTTT.

The chain links TRBV28 to TRBJ2-5, with 11 bases aligning to TRBD2. CDR1 and CDR2 from the germline V gene are MDHEN and SYDVKM. V shed 4 bases and J 5 bases; nucleotides not matched to a gene: 6. The CDR3 runs 15 residues. The CDR3 sequence is CASSSLAGGIETQYF. Written as DNA, the CDR3 is TGTGCCAGCAGTTCTCTAGCGGGGGGAATCGAGACCCAGTACTTC.

The chain carries TRBV5-4 and TRBJ2-7, with a weak D call TRBD2 (6 bases). This CDR3 has 15 residues. Trimming left V 4 bases short and J 2 bases short, with 16 bases between. Germline V gene sequence: CDR1 SGHNT, CDR2 YYREEE (reference sequence). CDR3 sequence: CASSGTSQATYEQYF. The CDR3 DNA is TGTGCCAGCAGCGGGACTTCCCAGGCGACCTACGAGCAGTACTTC.

A few counts support this clone. This chain connects TRBV7-2 to TRBJ2-7; no definite D call. Between the trimmed V and J ends, which lost 1 base and 0 bases, there was a span of 10 bases. Germline V gene lookup returns CDR1 SGHTA and CDR2 FQGNSA. There are 15 residues in the CDR3. The CDR3 DNA follows: TGTGCCAGCAGCTTAGGTCCCACAAGCTCCTACGAGCAGTACTTC. Amino acids: CASSLGPTSSYEQYF.

This clone was counted between two and nine times. V gene TRBV7-9 combines with J gene TRBJ2-5; possibly TRBD2 for D (7 bases). The V and J ends lost 3 bases and 5 bases respectively, with 10 bases between them. The germline CDR1 and CDR2 sequences are SEHNR and FQNEAQ (reference sequence). The CDR3 runs to 13 residues. CDR3 nucleotide sequence: TGTGCCAGCAGCTTCGCGGGGGCGGAGACCCAGTACTTC. It translates to CASSFAGAETQYF.

V and J are TRBV4-1 and TRBJ2-3; 9 positions agree with TRBD2. The CDR3 consists of 15 residues. With 0 bases clipped from V and 10 bases from J, the junction kept 8 bases outside the gene matches. Germline CDR1 and CDR2: MGHRA and YSYEKL. The CDR3 DNA reads as TGCGCCAGCAGCCAAGACGGCCAGCGGGGGGTTCCGCAGTATTTT. It encodes CASSQDGQRGVPQYF.

There are many counts of this clone. The V call is TRBV27, the J call TRBJ1-2; 10 bases align to TRBD1. Germline CDR1 and CDR2: MNHEY and SMNVEV (reference sequence). J was trimmed by 8 bases and V by 5 bases; bases with no gene match: 14. The CDR3 has 16 amino acids. The CDR3: CASSPLNWDRGRGYTF. The CDR3 DNA follows: TGTGCCAGCAGTCCCCTCAACTGGGACAGGGGAAGAGGCTACACCTTC.

The V call is TRBV29-1, the J call TRBJ2-7, with D unresolved. The CDR3 runs to 11 residues. Trimming took 6 bases from V and 2 from J, leaving 8 bases between them. In germline, CDR1 is SQVTM, CDR2 ANQGSEA. In DNA, the CDR3 is TGCAGCGTGGGCAGCACCTACGAGCAGTACTTC. It yields the protein CSVGSTYEQYF.

This clone was counted a few times. V gene TRBV18 combines with J gene TRBJ2-1, with a weak D call TRBD1 (6 bases). The CDR3 has 14 amino acids. Germline CDR1 is KGHSH and CDR2 is LQKENI. Trimming stripped 8 bases from V and 5 bases from J, with 16 bases between. The CDR3 DNA is TGTGCCAGCGGAACCTCCGGGACAAACAATGAGCAGTTCTTC. Translation gives CASGTSGTNNEQFF.

This clone came up a few times. The chain joins TRBV7-2 to TRBJ2-1; 15 bases align to TRBD2. With V trimmed by 4 bases and J by 12 bases, 10 bases remained unmatched. The CDR3 runs to 16 residues. The germline V gene has CDR1 SGHTA and CDR2 FQGNSA. CDR3 region: CASSSARTSGGAWQFF. The DNA for the CDR3 is TGTGCCAGCAGCTCAGCCCGGACTAGCGGGGGGGCCTGGCAGTTCTTC.

The CDR3 sequence is CASSLGLGPYNEQFF. The CDR3 DNA sequence: TGTGCCAGCAGCTTAGGACTAGGACCCTACAATGAGCAGTTCTTC. The rearrangement joins TRBV11-2 to TRBJ2-1; D possibly corresponds to TRBD2 (6 bases). Trimming stripped 1 base from V and 2 bases from J, with 9 bases between. The CDR3 runs to 15 residues. The germline V gene has CDR1 SGHAT and CDR2 FQNNGV.

The rearrangement uses TRBV7-2 and TRBJ2-7; TRBD1 matches at 10 bases. Germline assignment: CDR1 SGHTA and CDR2 FQGNSA. The J segment lost 3 bases and the V segment lost 5 bases, leaving 13 bases of the junction unmatched. CDR3 length equals 17 residues. The CDR3 DNA is TGTGCCAGCAGCCCCCGGGTGCCTGGGACAGGGGTCTACGAGCAGTACTTC. Protein sequence: CASSPRVPGTGVYEQYF. The whole variable domain, filled in from reference TRBV7-2 and TRBJ2-7, reads GAGVSQSPSNKVTEKGKDVELRCDPISGHTALYWYRQSLGQGLEFLIYFQGNSAPDKSGLPSDRFSAERTGGSVSTLTIQRTQQEDSAVYLCASSPRVPGTGVYEQYFGPGTRLTVT.